The 5 T cell receptor beta chains below all came from one sample that was sequenced in a study of blood T cells in healthy people across ages. PCR was performed a second time for about 6 to 11 cycles using a sample-barcoded 5' primer and a J-beta primer mix. TCRdb independently ran MiXCR on the 5' RACE reads; one entry per CDR3 protein. The sample includes nearly 1 million distinct CDR3 sequences, about 53% seen only once; the top ten take over 20%. Sample: blood. Receptors were obtained from a woman in her fifties or sixties in good health.

The chain links TRBV5-8 to TRBJ2-4; perhaps TRBD2 as D (6 bases). The V gene lost 2 bases and the J gene lost 3 bases, with 12 bases spanning the gap. Germline V gene sequence: CDR1 SGHTS, CDR2 YDEGEE. The CDR3 has 15 residues. The CDR3 region is CASSFFRGGKNIQYF. For the CDR3, the DNA is TGTGCCAGCAGCTTTTTTAGGGGAGGCAAAAACATTCAGTACTTC.

This clonotype showed up just a few times. J is TRBJ2-3 and V is TRBV6-2 or TRBV6-3; TRBD1 aligns across 8 bases. The CDR3 is 15 amino acids. Germline lookup yields CDR1 MNHEY and CDR2 SVGEGT. The V and J ends lost 6 bases and 3 bases, in that order; junction bases with no gene match: 8. CDR3 nucleotide sequence: TGTGCCAGCAGAGGGACAGGCCGGCGGACAGATACGCAGTATTTT. As protein: CASRGTGRRTDTQYF.

The chain recombines TRBV20-1 with TRBJ2-3; D is uncertain. With 2 bases removed from V and 4 bases from J, the gap between germline ends came to 7 bases. Germline V gene data show CDR1 as DFQATT and CDR2 as SNEGSKA (reference sequence). The CDR3 consists of 12 residues. CDR3 region: CSARQAADTQYF. CDR3 nucleotides: TGCAGTGCTAGACAGGCGGCAGATACGCAGTATTTT.

V and J are TRBV6-1 and TRBJ2-1; TRBD2 aligns across 9 bases. The CDR3 has 14 amino acids. The ends lost 11 bases at V and 7 bases at J; junction bases unmatched: 12. Germline CDR1 reads MNHNS; CDR2 reads SASEGT. CDR3 region: CAGQPSGTRNEQFF. The CDR3 DNA reads as TGTGCCGGTCAGCCTAGCGGGACGAGGAATGAGCAGTTCTTC.

This clonotype has a handful of counts. The V gene is TRBV4-2, the J gene TRBJ2-3, with a tentative D call TRBD2 (6 bases). V lost 4 bases to trimming and J lost 4 bases, with 12 bases between them. Germline CDR1 and CDR2: LGHNA and YNFKEQ. This CDR3 spans 14 amino acids. CDR3 bases: TGTGCCAGCAGCCCCGGACTATTAGCAGATACGCAGTATTTT. This translates into CASSPGLLADTQYF.